A single sample is the source of the 25 T cell receptor beta chains below, sequenced in a study of OX40 agonist ivuxolimab in advanced cancers. Library generation was performed with the immunoSEQ multiplex PCR assay. In TCRdb, the immuneACCESS table is reduced to in-frame sequences with V and J assigned. These tables do not hold every clone; where another copy was compared, an unresolved V gene accounts for under half, and the others remain unexplained. The sample table lists 100,000 to 150,000 clones, 80% to 95% of them with a count of one. About 0.81% of the sample is held by the ten biggest clonotypes. Specimen: CD4+ or CD8+ T cells sorted from blood, collected in a trial of the OX40 agonist ivuxolimab. These receptors came from an adult with an advanced solid tumor such as melanoma, head and neck, liver or kidney cancer.

On this clone: The junction departs from germline at one end; a sequencing error may be responsible. This rearrangement joins TRBV9 to TRBJ2-3; D is perhaps TRBD1 or TRBD2 (7 bases each). This CDR3 has 15 amino acids. The germline CDR1 and CDR2 sequences are SGDLS and YYNGEE. Here the CDR3 reads CASSAGAAGTDAQYF. CDR3 DNA: TGTGCCAGCAGTGCGGGAGCGGCGGGGACAGATGCGCAGTATTTT.

The chain combines TRBV9 with TRBJ2-5, with no clear D. The V end lost 0 bases, the J end lost 4 bases, and 10 bases lay between the germline ends. The germline V gene has CDR1 SGDLS and CDR2 YYNGEE. The CDR3 totals 14 residues. CDR3 protein: CASSVANRVETQYF. The CDR3 DNA follows: TGTGCCAGCAGCGTAGCAAACCGGGTAGAGACCCAGTACTTC.

The J gene is TRBJ1-3, the V gene TRBV6-5, with 7 bases lining up with TRBD1. After removal of 0 bases from V and 4 bases from J, the junction contained 6 bases not matched to a gene. Germline loops: CDR1 MNHEY, CDR2 SVGAGI. The CDR3 has 16 amino acids. CDR3 sequence: CASSYSFDRAGNTIYF. CDR3 nucleotide sequence: TGTGCCAGCAGTTACTCCTTCGACAGGGCGGGAAACACCATATATTTT.

The genes are TRBV5-1 and TRBJ2-3, with a possible D match to TRBD2 (5 bases). There are 16 residues in the CDR3. V lost 0 bases to trimming and J lost 3 bases, with 14 bases between them. Germline CDR1 and CDR2: SGHRS and YFSETQ. DNA for the CDR3: TGCGCCAGCAGCTTGGGGGCTAACGGAGGTACAGATACGCAGTATTTT. Its translation: CASSLGANGGTDTQYF.

The rearrangement joins TRBV5-1 to TRBJ2-5; the D is unclear. Per the germline V gene, CDR1 is SGHRS and CDR2 is YFSETQ. Trimming shortened V by 0 bases and J by 5 bases, and 5 bases separated the two germline ends. CDR3 length: 12 residues. The CDR3 sequence is CASSLAEETQYF. The CDR3 DNA reads TGCGCCAGCAGCTTGGCAGAGGAGACCCAGTACTTC.

The genes are TRBV28 and TRBJ1-3; TRBD1 agrees at 7 bases. The CDR3 is 15 amino acids. The V and J ends lost 6 bases and 4 bases, in that order; junction bases with no gene match: 9. CDR1 is MDHEN, CDR2 SYDVKM, per germline. The CDR3 nucleotides are TGTGCCAGCAGCCCAGCCCCGACAGGGGGAAACACCATATATTTT. Its translation is CASSPAPTGGNTIYF.

The chain uses TRBV15 and TRBJ2-7, with D perhaps matching TRBD1 or TRBD2 (7 bases each). The V and J ends lost 3 bases and 1 base respectively, with 13 bases between them. CDR1 is LNHNV and CDR2 is YYDKDF in the germline V gene (reference sequence). This CDR3 spans 15 amino acids. The CDR3 nucleotides are TGTGCCACCAGCAGGGGAGGGGGACAGTCCTACGAGCAGTACTTC. It specifies CATSRGGGQSYEQYF.

J is TRBJ1-1 and V is TRBV5-1, with 7 bases identical to TRBD1. From germline, CDR1 is SGHRS and CDR2 YFSETQ. J gave up 7 bases and V 0 bases, and 6 bases lay outside the gene matches. This CDR3 comprises 14 residues. CDR3 protein: CASSLGQQGIEAFF. The CDR3 region has the DNA TGCGCCAGCAGCTTGGGTCAACAGGGGATTGAAGCTTTCTTT.

The chain is built from TRBV28 and TRBJ1-2; no firm D call. The CDR3 totals 17 residues. The germline gives CDR1 MDHEN, CDR2 SYDVKM. V lost 1 base, J lost 3 bases, and 18 bases lay in between. In DNA, the CDR3 is TGTGCCAGCAGTTTATTTAGGGAGGCATCCCTCTACTATGGCTACACCTTC. Protein product: CASSLFREASLYYGYTF.

The gene calls are TRBV11-2 and TRBJ1-2; D gene uncertain. The germline gives CDR1 SGHAT, CDR2 FQNNGV. The V end lost 1 base, the J end lost 11 bases, and 14 bases lay between the germline ends. The CDR3 sequence is 13 residues long. The CDR3 region has the DNA TGTGCCAGCAGCTTAGGGGCCGCAACGGGTTACACCTTC. Its translation is CASSLGAATGYTF.

This clone was found a few times. This chain uses TRBV30 with TRBJ1-5; D perhaps matches TRBD1 (5 bases). Trimming cost V 2 bases and J 1 base, with 9 bases left between them. CDR3 length: 14 residues. Germline V gives CDR1 GTSNPN, CDR2 SVGIG (reference sequence). The CDR3 DNA reads TGTGCCTGGAGTAAAGGGGAAAGCAATCAGCCCCAGCATTTT. This encodes CAWSKGESNQPQHF.

This rearrangement joins TRBV5-1 to TRBJ2-2; TRBD2 agrees at 7 bases. The germline CDR1 and CDR2 sequences are SGHRS and YFSETQ. The CDR3 runs to 13 residues. After removal of 3 bases from V and 6 bases from J, the junction contained 2 bases not matched to a gene. The CDR3 DNA follows: TGCGCCAGCAGCTGGACTAGGGCCGGGGAGCTGTTTTTT. It codes for CASSWTRAGELFF.

The J gene is TRBJ2-7, the V gene TRBV5-1; 13 nucleotides line up with TRBD2. The germline gives CDR1 SGHRS, CDR2 YFSETQ. The junction had 5 bases not matched to a gene; V was cut back by 4 bases and J by 4 bases. The CDR3 has 15 amino acids. CDR3 protein: CASSPGTSGIYEQYF. The CDR3 bases are TGCGCCAGCAGCCCTGGGACTAGCGGGATTTACGAGCAGTACTTC.

V and J are TRBV25-1 and TRBJ2-1; D is perhaps TRBD2 (6 bases). The CDR3 is 11 amino acids. Germline CDR1 reads MGHDK; CDR2 reads SYGVNS. Trimming took 4 bases from V and 8 from J, leaving 6 bases between them. The CDR3 is CASSGEDEQFF. In DNA, the CDR3 is TGTGCCAGCAGTGGGGAGGATGAGCAGTTCTTC.

This clone was found a few times. The V gene is TRBV28, the J gene TRBJ1-1, with D unclear. From germline, CDR1 is MDHEN and CDR2 SYDVKM. V lost 8 bases and J 1 base, leaving 11 bases between the germline ends. This CDR3 comprises 13 residues. The chain's CDR3 is CASVTDKNTEAFF. CDR3 bases: TGTGCCAGCGTCACGGATAAGAACACTGAAGCTTTCTTT.

The chain has TRBV19 and TRBJ2-3; no clear D. The V gene's germline CDR1 is LNHDA and CDR2 SQIVND (reference sequence). This CDR3 has 16 residues. The V gene lost 6 bases and the J gene lost 1 base, with 17 bases spanning the gap. DNA for the CDR3: TGTGCCAGTAGCCCCTGGGGTCTAGACGGCACAGATACGCAGTATTTT. Amino acids: CASSPWGLDGTDTQYF.

V is TRBV5-6 and J is TRBJ2-2; weak D call: TRBD2 (5 bases). The CDR3 length is 12 residues. Germline lookup yields CDR1 SGHDT and CDR2 YYEEEE. V shed 2 bases and J shed 7 bases, with 6 bases lying between them. The CDR3 sequence is CASSFAGGELFF. The CDR3 nucleotides are TGTGCCAGCAGCTTTGCGGGCGGGGAGCTGTTTTTT.

This clone has only one observation. This chain uses TRBV9 with TRBJ1-6; TRBD1 aligns across 7 bases. Germline trimming cut 3 bases from V and 0 bases from J; bases unmatched to any gene: 6. CDR1 is SGDLS and CDR2 is YYNGEE in the germline V gene. The CDR3 is made up of 17 amino acids. The CDR3 nucleotides read TGTGCCAGCAGCGGGGAGGACAGGAGCTCCTATAATTCACCCCTCCACTTT. Residues: CASSGEDRSSYNSPLHF.

The chain carries TRBV28 and TRBJ1-2; possible D gene TRBD1, 6 bases. This CDR3 contains 11 residues. The germline CDR1 and CDR2 sequences are MDHEN and SYDVKM. V was shortened by 8 bases and J by 8 bases, with 12 bases between the two germline ends. The CDR3 DNA reads TGTGCCAGCTTTAGCAGGGGAGGCTACACCTTC. Amino acid sequence: CASFSRGGYTF.

This sequence joins TRBV7-9 and TRBJ1-1; no clear D. V was trimmed by 0 bases and J by 1 base, leaving 12 bases between them. Germline V lookup: CDR1 SEHNR, CDR2 FQNEAQ (reference sequence). This CDR3 has 16 residues. The CDR3 coding sequence is TGTGCCAGCAGCTTAGCGCCCACCAGGCCGAACACTGAAGCTTTCTTT. Translation gives CASSLAPTRPNTEAFF.

In regard to this clone: The identical CDR3 is also encoded by other nucleotide sequences in the sample. DNA for the CDR3: TGTGCCAGCTCACCGGGGCAGAGCAATCAGCCCCAGCATTTT. Protein: CASSPGQSNQPQHF. This chain connects TRBV18 to TRBJ1-5, with a weak D call TRBD1 (5 bases). V was shortened by 3 bases and J by 1 base, with 7 bases between the two germline ends. Germline V gives CDR1 KGHSH, CDR2 LQKENI. This CDR3 is built from 14 residues.

The gene calls are TRBV28 and TRBJ2-1, with 7 bases matching TRBD2. V was clipped by 2 bases and J by 4 bases; unmatched bases: 5. The CDR3 covers 15 residues. CDR1 is MDHEN and CDR2 is SYDVKM in the germline V gene. CDR3 residues: CASSLAGERYNEQFF. The CDR3 DNA sequence: TGTGCCAGCAGTTTAGCGGGAGAGAGGTACAATGAGCAGTTCTTC.

The J gene is TRBJ2-1, the V gene TRBV7-2; 8 positions agree with TRBD2. The length of the CDR3 is 15 residues. After removal of 2 bases from V and 5 bases from J, the junction contained 5 bases not matched to a gene. CDR1 and CDR2 from the germline V gene are SGHTA and FQGNSA. DNA of the CDR3: TGTGCCAGCAGCTTAACACCGGGAGGGAACAATGAGCAGTTCTTC. Protein: CASSLTPGGNNEQFF.

This chain joins TRBV2 and TRBJ1-1; TRBD1 agrees at 10 bases. CDR1 and CDR2 (germline): SNHLY, FYNNEI. Unmatched junction bases numbered 2, after V lost 4 bases and J lost 0 bases. This CDR3 contains 15 residues. Here the CDR3 reads CASSGQGALNTEAFF. The CDR3 bases are TGTGCCAGCAGTGGACAGGGGGCTTTGAACACTGAAGCTTTCTTT. Together with reference TRBV2 and TRBJ1-1, the CDR3 gives the full variable domain: EPEVTQTPSHQVTQMGQEVILRCVPISNHLYFYWYRQILGQKVEFLVSFYNNEISEKSEIFDDQFSVERPDGSNFTLKIRSTKLEDSAMYFCASSGQGALNTEAFFGQGTRLTVV.

The V and J genes are TRBV6-5 and TRBJ1-2; D not certain. Germline V CDR1 and CDR2: MNHEY, SVGAGI. CDR3 length equals 14 residues. The ends were cut back, 5 bases at V and 4 bases at J, with 14 bases in the middle. CDR3 protein: CASSDPMKGYGYTF. The CDR3 coding sequence is TGTGCCAGCAGTGACCCGATGAAGGGCTATGGCTACACCTTC.